The clone carrying this T cell receptor (beta chain) occurred a few times. This record comes from a study of T cells in Graves' hyperthyroidism and ophthalmopathy. What was amplified from RNA transcripts were TCR beta CDR3 regions. When the TCR CDR3 underwent first-round RT-PCR, the HTBI primer set was used. TCRdb analysed the multiplex PCR reads with MiXCR anew, one entry per CDR3 protein. The data contain approximately 640,000 distinct CDR3 sequences, 15% to 20% of them seen just once; the ten biggest clones take up 15% to 17%. Sequenced: blood. This sequence was found in a man aged 50-59 years with Graves' hyperthyroidism.

This CDR3 reads CSVEGTGGILSYNEQFF. The CDR3 nucleotides are TGCAGCGTTGAAGGGACAGGGGGGATTCTCTCCTACAATGAGCAGTTCTTC. The V gene is TRBV29-1, the J gene TRBJ2-1, with TRBD1 matching over 10 bases. This CDR3 is built from 17 residues. V shed 1 base and J 0 bases; nucleotides not matched to a gene: 6. Per the germline V gene, CDR1 is SQVTM and CDR2 is ANQGSEA.